This T cell receptor beta chain appears in the sequencing data of a study of breast tumors, draining lymph nodes, adjacent tissues listed by TCRdb under 2016. Turning to the overall study: In breast cancer patients, the study compared the TCR beta repertoires of tumor, adjacent nontumor tissue and axillary lymph nodes. The study aimed to assess the relationships and possible T-cell exchange between tumor, surrounding tissue and draining lymph node repertoires in human breast cancer.

Results and caveats for the whole study, not just this receptor: Tumor T-cell repertoires showed less diversity than lymph node repertoires and more diversity than nontumor tissue repertoires, and tumor T-cell repertoires showed preferential V and J gene usage. The data were considered consistent with the idea that most tumor T cells come from the lymph node and then expand in tumor tissue. The similarity between tumor and nontumor tissue repertoires was significantly greater in luminal-like breast cancer than in basal-like breast cancer. Rather than being directly demonstrated, the conclusion that tumor T cells originate in lymph nodes was presented as consistent with a hypothesis.

From its cysteine to its phenylalanine, the CDR3 spans 16 amino acids. CDR3 DNA is the only sequence kept; it has 48 bases, read in frame from the first base. The germline V gene supplies CDR1 SGHNT and CDR2 YENEEA. V was cut back by 5 bases and J by 5 bases, leaving a gap of 21 bases between them. The lymph node samples were taken from the axillary draining lymph nodes of breast cancer patients. TCRdb shows the sequencer as Illumina HiSeq 2000. TCR beta chain libraries were generated through multiplex PCR amplification. The amplified TCR beta chain products were analyzed by high-throughput sequencing. TCRdb's own reprocessing of the public reads used fastp at Q25 and MiXCR and kept productive beta chains. Every entry covers one CDR3 protein and lists the most common genes and DNA from its rows. The sample data list some 130,000 distinct CDR3 sequences, and 15% to 20% of these were observed just once. The biggest ten clones account for less than 4.5% of the sample.

This clonotype was recorded many times. There is no known antigen for this receptor. Base qualities are not at hand, and no much larger clone is one base apart. This clonotype was sampled from a female donor with breast cancer. Some clones in this sample may be carry-over from other donors' samples. Recombination joined TRBV11-3 with TRBJ2-5; D gene: possibly TRBD2, on 6 matching bases. The specimen was axillary lymph node tissue. CDR3 reads: CASSPTGQLGGETQYF. Here is the DNA: TGTGCCAGCAGCCCGACCGGGCAGCTCGGAGGGGAGACCCAGTACTTC.